There are a few counts of the clone carrying this T cell receptor beta chain. As yet, its antigen is unknown. The record originates from a study of CD8 T cells in ankylosing spondylitis. TCRdb re-analysed the 5' RACE reads in MiXCR, keeping a single row per CDR3 protein. The sample has approximately 300,000 distinct CDR3 sequences, 8% seen once; the top ten hold about 14%. J gave up 5 bases and V 3 bases, and 5 bases lay outside the gene matches. Germline CDR1 LGHNA, CDR2 YNFKEQ. The CDR3 is 14 amino acids. Study-wide findings and caveats: In ankylosing spondylitis blood, a motif of roughly 8 highly homologous TCR beta variants appeared characteristic.

This chain uses TRBV4-2 with TRBJ2-7, with 9 bases that match TRBD2. This receptor was obtained from a male donor with ankylosing spondylitis. The sample consisted of blood, either unsorted or a sorted T cell fraction (not recorded which). CDR3 protein: CASSHSGSAHEQYF. In DNA form, the CDR3 reads TGTGCCAGCAGCCATAGCGGGAGTGCCCACGAGCAGTACTTC.